This TCR beta chain appears in the sequencing data of a study of T cells after yellow fever vaccination. This clonotype showed up many times. One entry per CDR3 protein, called by TCRdb with MiXCR from the 5' RACE reads. This table has around 67,000 distinct CDR3 sequences, about 6.6% appearing once. The source was CD8+ T cells sorted from PBMCs, collected 5 to 6 days after the first yellow fever vaccination. The receptor was isolated from a man aged 18 to 35 who received the YFV17D yellow fever vaccine.

Written as DNA, the CDR3 is TGTGCCAGCAGTTACAGGGAACAAGAGACCCAGTACTTC. It yields the protein CASSYREQETQYF. V usage is TRBV6-2 or TRBV6-3 and J usage is TRBJ2-5; no clear D gene. Germline V gene data show CDR1 as MNHEY and CDR2 as SVGEGT. V was trimmed by 2 bases and J by 2 bases, leaving 6 bases between them. CDR3 length equals 13 residues.